This TCR beta chain was sequenced during a study of shared clonotypes between healthy human individuals. Terminally differentiated effector memory CD45RA+ cells were left out of the naive CD8 fraction, which was CD45RO-negative and positively selected for CCR7. Replicate PCRs run on sorted subsets employed approximately 0.2 ug DNA, 25,000 to 35,000 T cell genomes. Assay: immunoSEQ multiplex PCR; the TCRdb copy retains only in-frame clones and omits some. This table holds around 650,000 clones, approximately 96% found once. Notes on this clone: Antigen unknown.

Study-wide points: Among a few donors, approximately 5.4% of naive CD4 clonotypes were found in common.

V was shortened by 4 bases and J by 7 bases, with 15 bases between the two germline ends. The length of the CDR3 is 14 residues. Germline V gives CDR1 MGHRA, CDR2 YSYEKL. Sequencing used naive CD8+ T cells sorted from blood. This rearrangement joins TRBV4-1 to TRBJ2-3; a possible D gene is TRBD1 (7 bases). The clonotype originates from a woman aged 25-40 years in good health. The CDR3 DNA is TGCGCCAGCAGCCCGAGACAGGGAGGAAATACGCAGTATTTT. Protein: CASSPRQGGNTQYF.